This record covers a single T cell receptor beta chain. Its antigen is currently unknown. The sampling schedule covered blood at baseline, cycle 4 day 1, and cycle 7 day 1. This record comes from a study of OX40 agonist ivuxolimab in advanced cancers. Study outcomes and limitations: On average, a greater number of expanded clones characterised CD8+ T cells relative to CD4+. Some nonresponders additionally presented with little normalized T-cell clonal expansion.

Profiling relied on immunoSEQ multiplex PCR, and the TCRdb table lists in-frame clones only, not all of them. Of 25,000 to 30,000 clones in the sample, around 79% were seen once. CDR1 is PRHDT, CDR2 FYEKMQ, per germline (reference sequence). Trimming shortened V by 2 bases and J by 0 bases, and 11 bases separated the two germline ends. There are 15 residues in the CDR3. This receptor was identified in an adult with an advanced solid tumor such as melanoma, head and neck, liver or kidney cancer. The source was CD4+ or CD8+ T cells sorted from blood, collected in a trial of the OX40 agonist ivuxolimab. This chain uses TRBV13 with TRBJ2-7; weak D call: TRBD1 (5 bases). CDR3 nucleotides: TGTGCCAGCAGCTTAAGAACAGGCAGCTCCTACGAGCAGTACTTC. Its translation is CASSLRTGSSYEQYF.